This T cell receptor (beta chain) was found in a study of human T cells and chemical hapten exposure (dated by TCRdb to the early 2020s). Study-level background: Libraries were pooled for sequencing, and per-sample TCR yields varied mainly because of small differences in library volumes within the pool. Peripheral blood TCR repertoire changes were tracked in vivo in alopecia patients during primary and secondary sensitization to the hapten diphenylcyclopropenone (DPC).

Notes on this clonotype: It has no known antigen specificity. Base-call qualities are not available, and no considerably larger clone is one nucleotide away.

Results the study describes overall, beyond this receptor: After repeated subsampling, the strength of the expansion versus patch-test correlation and the threshold at which it became significant changed. DPC sensitization did not change the number of TCRs with a frequency above 1 in 1000, and there was no evidence of changes in global repertoire structure.

Unfractionated whole blood was collected in Tempus Blood RNA tubes, and total RNA was extracted from that blood. As TCR sequencing controls, roughly five healthy volunteers were used, with blood taken at day 0, 2 weeks and 6 weeks. During library preparation, unique molecular identifiers were attached to individual cDNA molecules so that TCRs could be counted in a quantitative, reproducible way. From each blood RNA sample, both TCR alpha and TCR beta chains were sequenced. The original pipeline was this. The median number of TCRs per sample was roughly 98,000, ranging from roughly 23,224 to 690,600. V, J and CDR3 annotation of the TCR reads was carried out using the Decombinator software suite. Every sample was subsampled to the same number of TCRs (28,000) for the PS versus PT1 abundance plots. TCRs were defined as expanded if absent before sensitization and observed at least eight times at the 2-week time point. TCRdb trimmed the raw reads at Q25, called clones with MiXCR and kept productive beta chains. Rows are combined by CDR3 protein, so each entry shows the most common genes and DNA. The V and J calls were determined by TCRdb, not by the authors. For this sample there are roughly 120,000 distinct CDR3 sequences; around 9% appear just once. The ten largest clones take up over 1.1% of the sample.

Sample: whole blood. The receptor was isolated from a human donor in good health. Some clones in this sample may be carry-over from other donors' samples. Donor details come from another sample of the same person, matched by shared clones.

The DNA is as follows: TGTGCCAGCAGCCCGGGACAGGGGCTGGGGAACACCGGGGAGCTGTTTTTT. This encodes CASSPGQGLGNTGELFF. Rearrangement joined TRBV14 to TRBJ2-2; 10 nucleotides in the junction match TRBD1. Reading the germline V gene gives CDR1 SGHDN and CDR2 FVKESK. Relative to germline, V is missing 4 bases and J is missing 1 base, with 6 bases of the junction outside any gene match. From the cysteine up to the phenylalanine, the CDR3 has a length of 17 residues. Only the CDR3 DNA stays, 51 bases, in frame from base 1.